Shown below are 25 T cell receptor beta chains from a single sample sequenced in a study of blood T cell repertoires in COVID-19. TCRdb's copy holds only in-frame clones and misses some; the assay was immunoSEQ multiplex PCR. This sample has 150,000 to 200,000 clones, with roughly 79% found just once. Specimen: peripheral blood. These receptor sequences come from a woman older than 75 with COVID-19, enrolled during active disease.

The chain carries TRBV28 and TRBJ2-7; D perhaps matches TRBD1 (6 bases). This CDR3 has 14 residues. The V end lost 5 bases, the J end lost 0 bases, and 11 bases lay between the germline ends. Germline values: CDR1 MDHEN, CDR2 SYDVKM. CDR3 nucleotide sequence: TGTGCCAGCAGTCCCGGGACAACCTCCTACGAGCAGTACTTC. It codes for CASSPGTTSYEQYF.

This clone showed up just once. The chain carries TRBV19 and TRBJ1-1, with D perhaps matching TRBD1 (5 bases). The V and J ends lost 6 bases and 3 bases respectively, with 8 bases between them. CDR3 length: 12 residues. Germline CDR1 LNHDA, CDR2 SQIVND (reference sequence). CDR3 in DNA: TGTGCCAGTAGACAGGAGTACACTGAAGCTTTCTTT. Protein product: CASRQEYTEAFF.

The CDR3 protein is CASSDTGFPGNTIYF. The CDR3 nucleotides are TGTGCCAGCAGTGACACAGGGTTCCCTGGAAACACCATATATTTT. This chain links TRBV6-1 with TRBJ1-3; weak D call: TRBD1 (6 bases). Germline CDR1 and CDR2: MNHNS and SASEGT. The CDR3 contains 15 residues. V lost 3 bases to trimming and J lost 2 bases, with 11 bases between them.

This clone was recorded only once. The chain carries TRBV18 and TRBJ2-7, with 8 bases matching TRBD1. This CDR3 spans 13 amino acids. The germline CDR1 and CDR2 sequences are KGHSH and LQKENI. Losses at the gene ends were 3 bases for V and 5 bases for J; bases not matched to a gene: 3. The DNA for the CDR3 is TGTGCCAGCTCACCCCCAGGGGGCGACGAGCAGTACTTC. Amino acids: CASSPPGGDEQYF.

This clone was found a few times. The chain combines TRBV19 with TRBJ2-5, with 8 bases aligning to TRBD1. Germline V gene data show CDR1 as LNHDA and CDR2 as SQIVND (reference sequence). V lost 5 bases to trimming and J lost 1 base; unmatched junction nucleotides: 6. This CDR3 has 15 residues. The CDR3 spells CASSVDRGFQETQYF. CDR3 nucleotides: TGTGCCAGTAGTGTTGACAGGGGTTTCCAAGAGACCCAGTACTTC.

The chain uses TRBV2 and TRBJ2-7; TRBD1 aligns across 11 bases. CDR1 and CDR2 (germline): SNHLY, FYNNEI. V gave up 6 bases and J gave up 0 bases; unmatched junction bases: 7. CDR3 length: 16 amino acids. CDR3 region: CASRGTGGFYSYEQYF. CDR3 nucleotides: TGTGCCAGCAGGGGGACAGGGGGTTTTTACTCCTACGAGCAGTACTTC.

This clone was seen once. V gene TRBV28 combines with J gene TRBJ2-7, with D tentatively TRBD2 (6 bases). The CDR3 runs 14 residues. Germline assignment: CDR1 MDHEN and CDR2 SYDVKM. The V end was cut by 4 bases, the J end by 2 bases, with 12 bases between. The chain's CDR3 is CASSYGLPAYEQYF. CDR3 coding DNA: TGTGCCAGCAGTTACGGACTACCGGCCTACGAGCAGTACTTC.

V usage is TRBV11-2 and J usage is TRBJ2-1; TRBD2 aligns across 8 bases. Looked up from germline, CDR1 is SGHAT and CDR2 is FQNNGV. This CDR3 is 12 amino acids long. Trimming at V came to 6 bases and at J to 8 bases, leaving 3 bases not matched to a gene. Here the CDR3 DNA reads TGTGCCAGCAGGGGCGGGGGGTATGAGCAGTTCTTC. It yields the protein CASRGGGYEQFF.

The CDR3 sequence is CASSLGGAGETQYF. CDR3 nucleotides: TGTGCCAGCAGTTTAGGAGGGGCCGGGGAGACCCAGTACTTC. The chain combines TRBV28 with TRBJ2-5; the D gene is possibly TRBD2 (6 bases). The CDR3 is 14 amino acids. Trimming took off 2 bases at V and 5 bases at J, with 12 bases between the two ends. The germline gives CDR1 MDHEN, CDR2 SYDVKM.

The V and J genes are TRBV27 and TRBJ2-7; the match to TRBD2 covers 13 bases. Germline V gives CDR1 MNHEY, CDR2 SMNVEV (reference sequence). CDR3 size: 15 residues. Unmatched junction bases numbered 5, after V lost 5 bases and J lost 4 bases. Written as DNA, the CDR3 is TGTGCCAGCAGTCCCTCGACTAGCGGGAGGTACGAGCAGTACTTC. This encodes CASSPSTSGRYEQYF.

The genes are TRBV5-1 and TRBJ2-5, with D tentatively TRBD2 (6 bases). V lost 4 bases, J lost 5 bases, and 15 bases lay in between. The CDR3 length is 14 residues. Per germline, CDR1 SGHRS and CDR2 YFSETQ. CDR3 DNA sequence: TGCGCCAGCAGCCAAGTCCTCGGGGGTGAGACCCAGTACTTC. Encoded protein: CASSQVLGGETQYF.

The chain couples TRBV6-2 or TRBV6-3 to TRBJ2-2, with TRBD1 identical over 7 bases. V lost 5 bases and J lost 6; bases outside the gene matches: 6. CDR3 size: 14 residues. The V gene's germline CDR1 is MNHEY and CDR2 SVGEGT. The CDR3 DNA is TGTGCCAGCAGTAGTACAGGGGAGTCCGGGGAGCTGTTTTTT. Amino acids: CASSSTGESGELFF.

The V and J genes are TRBV6-5 and TRBJ1-6; 7 bases are a match to TRBD1. CDR3 length: 16 amino acids. J gave up 10 bases and V 0 bases, and 9 bases lay outside the gene matches. Germline V gene sequence: CDR1 MNHEY, CDR2 SVGAGI. The CDR3 sequence is CASSYSSAGGYSPLHF. For the CDR3, the DNA is TGTGCCAGCAGTTACTCATCGGCAGGGGGATACTCACCCCTCCACTTT.

In its sample, this clone was seen a few times. The chain is built from TRBV12-3 or TRBV12-4 and TRBJ2-3; TRBD1 aligns across 8 bases. V trimming: 4 bases; J trimming: 5 bases; junction bases outside the gene matches: 2. This CDR3 region has 13 residues. The CDR3 nucleotides read TGTGCCAGCAGTTCCAGGGGGCGAGATACGCAGTATTTT. It specifies CASSSRGRDTQYF.

V and J are TRBV19 and TRBJ2-3; 12 nucleotides agree with TRBD2. The V and J ends lost 5 bases and 3 bases, in that order; junction bases with no gene match: 6. The CDR3 runs to 16 residues. Per the germline V gene, CDR1 is LNHDA and CDR2 is SQIVND (reference sequence). The CDR3: CASSPLTSGGTDTQYF. The CDR3 coding sequence is TGTGCCAGTAGTCCCCTAACTAGCGGGGGGACAGATACGCAGTATTTT.

This chain joins TRBV27 and TRBJ2-1; D remains ambiguous. This CDR3 is 13 amino acids long. V was cut by 3 bases and J by 3 bases, with 6 bases left in between. The germline V gene encodes CDR1 MNHEY and CDR2 SMNVEV (reference sequence). The CDR3 spells CASSFSIYNEQFF. The CDR3 DNA sequence: TGTGCCAGCAGTTTTAGTATCTACAATGAGCAGTTCTTC.

V is TRBV28 and J is TRBJ1-1; 12 bases line up with TRBD1. The CDR3 runs to 15 residues. Trimming cost V 6 bases and J 3 bases; bases outside gene matches: 5. The germline V gene has CDR1 MDHEN and CDR2 SYDVKM. The CDR3 sequence is CASRPGTGGHTEAFF. CDR3 DNA: TGTGCCAGCAGGCCCGGGACAGGGGGCCACACTGAAGCTTTCTTT.

This clone was recorded only once. The chain uses TRBV9 and TRBJ2-7, with 12 nucleotides matching TRBD2. V lost 0 bases to trimming and J lost 0 bases; unmatched junction nucleotides: 7. There are 18 residues in the CDR3. Germline CDR1 and CDR2: SGDLS and YYNGEE. The CDR3 nucleotides are TGTGCCAGCAGCGTAGAACTAGCGGGGGGCCTTAGCTCCTACGAGCAGTACTTC. Protein: CASSVELAGGLSSYEQYF.

J is TRBJ2-1 and V is TRBV7-8; TRBD1 agrees at 7 bases. Germline V gene lookup returns CDR1 SGHVS and CDR2 FQNEAQ. This CDR3 comprises 12 residues. The V and J ends lost 5 bases and 10 bases, in that order; junction bases with no gene match: 5. In nucleotides, the CDR3 is TGTGCCAGCAGCACCGGGACAGAAGAGCAGTTCTTC. The encoded protein is CASSTGTEEQFF. Variable domain in full (rest from reference TRBV7-8 and TRBJ2-1): GAGVSQSPRYKVAKRGQDVALRCDPISGHVSLFWYQQALGQGPEFLTYFQNEAQLDKSGLPSDRFFAERPEGSVSTLKIQRTQQEDSAVYLCASSTGTEEQFFGPGTRLTVL.

CDR3 sequence (DNA): TGTGCCAGCAGCCATAGCGCAGCGAACACCGGGGAGCTGTTTTTT. Translation gives CASSHSAANTGELFF. The gene calls are TRBV28 and TRBJ2-2; TRBD2 might be the D (5 bases). The ends were cut back, 6 bases at V and 0 bases at J, with 11 bases in the middle. The CDR3 is 15 amino acids. Germline-derived CDR1 and CDR2 are MDHEN and SYDVKM.

The chain has TRBV4-2 and TRBJ1-3; TRBD1 might be the D (5 bases). The CDR3 runs 15 residues. The germline CDR1 and CDR2 sequences are LGHNA and YNFKEQ. V was clipped by 0 bases and J by 4 bases, with 10 bases between them. Written as DNA, the CDR3 is TGTGCCAGCAGCCAAGATCAGGGTTGGGGAAACACCATATATTTT. Its protein is CASSQDQGWGNTIYF.

The rearrangement joins TRBV7-2 to TRBJ2-5, with 10 nucleotides matching TRBD1. The length of the CDR3 is 16 residues. CDR1 is SGHTA, CDR2 FQGNSA, per germline. V gave up 5 bases and J gave up 5 bases; unmatched junction bases: 11. The CDR3 sequence is CASSTGGQGRWETQYF. For the CDR3, the DNA is TGTGCCAGCAGCACAGGGGGACAGGGGCGGTGGGAGACCCAGTACTTC.

The chain carries TRBV6-1 and TRBJ2-3; tentatively, D is TRBD1 (5 bases). Looked up from germline, CDR1 is MNHNS and CDR2 is SASEGT. CDR3 length: 14 amino acids. With 0 bases removed from V and 2 bases from J, the gap between germline ends came to 6 bases. CDR3 DNA: TGTGCCAGCAGTGAAGCCAGGGTCACAGATACGCAGTATTTT. It specifies CASSEARVTDTQYF.

The gene calls are TRBV19 and TRBJ1-4; TRBD1 aligns across 9 bases. Germline V gene lookup returns CDR1 LNHDA and CDR2 SQIVND (reference sequence). The J segment lost 4 bases and the V segment lost 5 bases, leaving 5 bases of the junction unmatched. CDR3 length equals 15 residues. As DNA, the CDR3 is TGTGCCAGTAGTGGCACAGGGGGCGTTAATGAAAAACTGTTTTTT. It specifies CASSGTGGVNEKLFF.

CDR3 sequence reads: CAWNWDSRNNYGYTF. The CDR3 region has the DNA TGTGCCTGGAATTGGGACAGCCGAAATAACTATGGCTACACCTTC. The chain couples TRBV30 to TRBJ1-2; 7 bases are a match to TRBD1. This CDR3 region has 15 residues. V was clipped by 4 bases and J by 1 base; unmatched bases: 9. Germline V gene lookup returns CDR1 GTSNPN and CDR2 SVGIG (reference sequence).